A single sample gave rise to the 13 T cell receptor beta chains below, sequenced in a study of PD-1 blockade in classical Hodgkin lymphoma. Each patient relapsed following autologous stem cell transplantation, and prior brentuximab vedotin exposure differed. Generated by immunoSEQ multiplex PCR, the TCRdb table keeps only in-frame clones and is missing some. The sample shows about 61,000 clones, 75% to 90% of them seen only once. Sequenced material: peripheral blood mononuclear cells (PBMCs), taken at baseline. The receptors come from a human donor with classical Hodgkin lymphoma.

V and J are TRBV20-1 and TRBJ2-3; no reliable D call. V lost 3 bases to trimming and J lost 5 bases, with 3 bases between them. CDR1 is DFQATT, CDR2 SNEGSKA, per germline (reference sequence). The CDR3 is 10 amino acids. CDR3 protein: CSASGDTQYF. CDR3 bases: TGCAGTGCTAGCGGAGATACGCAGTATTTT.

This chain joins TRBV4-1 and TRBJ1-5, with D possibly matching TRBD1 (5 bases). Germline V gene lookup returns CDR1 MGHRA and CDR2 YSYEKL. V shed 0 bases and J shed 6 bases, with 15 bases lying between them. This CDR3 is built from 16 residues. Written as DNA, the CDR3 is TGCGCCAGCAGCCAAGATCGGGGGGGTACGAGTCAGCCCCAGCATTTT. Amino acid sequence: CASSQDRGGTSQPQHF.

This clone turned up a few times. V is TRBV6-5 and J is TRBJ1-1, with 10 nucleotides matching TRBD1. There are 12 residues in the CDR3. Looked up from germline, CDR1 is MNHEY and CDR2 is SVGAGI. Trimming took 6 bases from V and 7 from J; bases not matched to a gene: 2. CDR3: CASRRTGGEAFF. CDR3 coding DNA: TGTGCCAGCAGGAGGACAGGGGGTGAAGCTTTCTTT.

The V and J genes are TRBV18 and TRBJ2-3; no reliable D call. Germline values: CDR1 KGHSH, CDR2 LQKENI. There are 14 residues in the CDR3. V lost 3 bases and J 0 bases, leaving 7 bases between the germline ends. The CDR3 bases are TGTGCCAGCTCACCGGACCCTAGCACAGATACGCAGTATTTT. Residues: CASSPDPSTDTQYF.

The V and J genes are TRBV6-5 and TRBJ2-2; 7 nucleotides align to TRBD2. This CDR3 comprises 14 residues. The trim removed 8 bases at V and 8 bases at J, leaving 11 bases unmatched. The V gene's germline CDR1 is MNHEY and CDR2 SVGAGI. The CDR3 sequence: CASGLAAVLGELFF. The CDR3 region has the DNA TGTGCCAGCGGGCTAGCGGCGGTACTGGGGGAGCTGTTTTTT.

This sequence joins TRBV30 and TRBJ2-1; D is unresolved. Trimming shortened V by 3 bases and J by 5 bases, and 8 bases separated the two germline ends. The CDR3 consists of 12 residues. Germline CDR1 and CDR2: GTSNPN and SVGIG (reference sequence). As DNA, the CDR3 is TGTGCCTGGAGAGCAGATAACAATGAGCAGTTCTTC. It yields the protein CAWRADNNEQFF.

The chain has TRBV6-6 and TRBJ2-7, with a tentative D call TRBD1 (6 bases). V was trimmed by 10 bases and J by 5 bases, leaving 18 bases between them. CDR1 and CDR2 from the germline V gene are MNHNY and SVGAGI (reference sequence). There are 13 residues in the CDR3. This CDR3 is CATTGHVGHEQYF. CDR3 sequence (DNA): TGTGCCACCACGGGACATGTTGGGCACGAGCAGTACTTC.

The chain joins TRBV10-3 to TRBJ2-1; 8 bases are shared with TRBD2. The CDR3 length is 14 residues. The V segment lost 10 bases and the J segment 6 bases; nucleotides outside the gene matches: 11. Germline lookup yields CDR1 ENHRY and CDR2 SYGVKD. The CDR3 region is CATGGPARGNEQFF. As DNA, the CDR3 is TGTGCCACGGGGGGGCCAGCCCGCGGCAATGAGCAGTTCTTC.

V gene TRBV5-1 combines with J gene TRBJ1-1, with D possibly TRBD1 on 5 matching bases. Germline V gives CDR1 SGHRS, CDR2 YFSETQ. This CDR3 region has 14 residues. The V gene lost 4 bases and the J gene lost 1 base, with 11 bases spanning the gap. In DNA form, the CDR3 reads TGCGCCAGCAGCCAATCTGGACAGAACACTGAAGCTTTCTTT. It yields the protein CASSQSGQNTEAFF.

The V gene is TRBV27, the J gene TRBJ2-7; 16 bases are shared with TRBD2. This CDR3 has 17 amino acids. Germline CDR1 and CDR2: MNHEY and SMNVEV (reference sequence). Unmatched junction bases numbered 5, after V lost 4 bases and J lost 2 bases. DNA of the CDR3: TGTGCCAGCAGTTGGGGACTAGCGGGGGGGTTACCCTACGAGCAGTACTTC. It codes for CASSWGLAGGLPYEQYF.

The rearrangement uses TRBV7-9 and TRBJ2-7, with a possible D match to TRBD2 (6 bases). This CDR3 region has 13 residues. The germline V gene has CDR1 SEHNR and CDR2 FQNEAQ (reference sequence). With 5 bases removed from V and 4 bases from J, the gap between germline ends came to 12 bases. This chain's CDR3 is CASSPRRGYEQYF. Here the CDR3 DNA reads TGTGCCAGCAGCCCGCGACGGGGGTACGAGCAGTACTTC.

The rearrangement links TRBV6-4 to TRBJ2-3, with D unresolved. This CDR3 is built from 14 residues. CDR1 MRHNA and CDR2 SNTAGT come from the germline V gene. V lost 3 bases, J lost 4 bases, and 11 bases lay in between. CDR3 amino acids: CASSEGPAADTQYF. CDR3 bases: TGTGCCAGCAGTGAAGGCCCCGCCGCAGATACGCAGTATTTT.

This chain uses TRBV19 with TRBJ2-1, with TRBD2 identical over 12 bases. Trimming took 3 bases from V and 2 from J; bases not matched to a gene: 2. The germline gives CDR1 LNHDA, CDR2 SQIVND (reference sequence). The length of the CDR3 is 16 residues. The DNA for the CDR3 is TGTGCCAGTAGTATTCGACTAGCGGGGGCCTACAATGAGCAGTTCTTC. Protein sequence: CASSIRLAGAYNEQFF.